Many counts were recorded for the clone carrying this TCR beta chain. The antigen remains undetermined. The data were obtained in a study of shared clonotypes between healthy human individuals. Study-wide results and caveats: Depth of sequencing was expected to influence donor clonotype sharing.

Samples underwent the assay at deep level. The quantity of DNA used in unsorted PBMC replicate PCRs was about 0.3 ug, corresponding to tens of thousands of T cell genomes. Sequencing of unsorted PBMC DNA was carried out using ten immunoSEQ deep assay plates. Repertoires were generated with immunoSEQ multiplex PCR, while TCRdb's copy carries only in-frame clones and drops some. The data contain hundreds of thousands of clones, over 65% of them singletons. Losses at the gene ends were 6 bases for V and 8 bases for J; bases not matched to a gene: 10. Germline V CDR1 and CDR2: MNHEY, SMNVEV (reference sequence). CDR3 length: 14 residues.

The sequenced sample consisted of PBMCs. The sequence derives from a woman between 35 and 50 years old in good health. Some clones in this sample may be carry-over from other donors' samples. V gene TRBV27 combines with J gene TRBJ1-2; 9 nucleotides line up with TRBD1. The CDR3 loop reads CASSLGQGVGGYTF. The CDR3 coding sequence is TGTGCCAGCAGCCTGGGACAGGGAGTAGGGGGCTACACCTTC.